This T cell receptor (beta chain) appears in the sequencing data of a study of cytomegalovirus exposure and HLA in healthy donors. In the study overall: The 120 or so validation repertoires were produced on the same platform as the 550 to 750 repertoires of the first cohort. This was reported in a later analysis. Notes on the study in general: Reported performance of the classifier showed diagnosis of cytomegalovirus status with high specificity and sensitivity.

Points on this clone: Its antigen remains unknown.

The method was immunoSEQ multiplex PCR; TCRdb's version includes in-frame clones alone and lacks a portion of them. This sample carries over 200,000 clones, approximately 80% of them seen once, and the ten largest clones take around 15%. There are 12 residues in the CDR3. The germline V and J ends were trimmed by 4 bases and 11 bases, with 14 bases remaining between them. The germline CDR1 and CDR2 sequences are WSHSY and SAAADI. The rearrangement links TRBV10-2 to TRBJ1-1; D unclear. The sample comprised PBMCs. This TCR derives from a woman under 40 in good health and CMV-seropositive. The CDR3 is CASSGVVEAAFF. The CDR3 nucleotides read TGCGCCAGCAGTGGGGTTGTAGAGGCGGCTTTCTTT.